Listed below are T cell receptor beta chains from one sample, sequenced in a study of Ad26.COV2.S vaccination and SARS-CoV-2 variants. The table came from immunoSEQ multiplex PCR; TCRdb's copy has only in-frame clones and leaves some out. The sample shows roughly 400,000 clones, about 92% of them seen only once. Sequenced material: peripheral blood, taken in a trial of Ad26.COV2.S vaccine versus placebo. The receptor set was obtained from a person between 18 and 65 years old who received the Ad26.COV2.S COVID-19 vaccine or a placebo. CDR3s include the opening cysteine and the closing phenylalanine or tryptophan. D genes are given only for firm matches. Clone sizes are given selectively: once, few, many, or a class where the clone is expanded.

v_call: TRBV6-5
clone_size: .
j_call: TRBJ2-6
d_call: .
cdr3_nt: TGTGCCAGCAGTTACGTTGAAGGGTCTGGGGCCAACGTCCTGACTTTC
cdr3_aa: CASSYVEGSGANVLTF

v_call: TRBV18
clone_size: .
j_call: TRBJ2-1
d_call: .
cdr3_nt: TGTGCCAGCTCACAGGGTATAGATAGTTACAATGAGCAGTTCTTC
cdr3_aa: CASSQGIDSYNEQFF

v_call: TRBV3-1/TRBV3-2
clone_size: once
j_call: TRBJ1-2
d_call: .
cdr3_nt: TGTGCCACCAGCCCGAACTATAAGCGGGGCTACACCTTC
cdr3_aa: CATSPNYKRGYTF

v_call: TRBV7-9
clone_size: few
j_call: TRBJ1-1
d_call: .
cdr3_nt: TGTGCCAGCAGCCCGACAGTGAACACTGAAGCTTTCTTT
cdr3_aa: CASSPTVNTEAFF

v_call: TRBV7-9
clone_size: few
j_call: TRBJ2-7
d_call: .
cdr3_nt: TGTGCCAGCAGCTCCACACCTTGGGAGCAGTACTTC
cdr3_aa: CASSSTPWEQYF

v_call: TRBV18
clone_size: .
j_call: TRBJ1-2
d_call: .
cdr3_nt: TGTGCCAGCTCGGTGGAGGGGGACTATGGCTACACCTTC
cdr3_aa: CASSVEGDYGYTF

v_call: TRBV6-5
clone_size: .
j_call: TRBJ2-1
d_call: .
cdr3_nt: TGTGCCAGCAGTCCGGGGGTTTACAATGAGCAGTTCTTC
cdr3_aa: CASSPGVYNEQFF

v_call: TRBV9
clone_size: once
j_call: TRBJ2-7
d_call: TRBD2
cdr3_nt: TGTGCCAGCAGCGAAGCGGGGGGGTACTACGAGCAGTACTTC
cdr3_aa: CASSEAGGYYEQYF

v_call: TRBV19
clone_size: .
j_call: TRBJ1-1
d_call: TRBD1
cdr3_nt: TGTGCCAGTAGTATATCGATCACAGGGGTTGAGGCTTTCTTT
cdr3_aa: CASSISITGVEAFF

v_call: TRBV19
clone_size: .
j_call: TRBJ2-1
d_call: .
cdr3_nt: TGTGCCAGTAGTATAGAGGTTTCGATCCAGTTCTTC
cdr3_aa: CASSIEVSIQFF

v_call: TRBV6-5
clone_size: .
j_call: TRBJ2-3
d_call: TRBD1
cdr3_nt: TGTGCCAGCAGACAATATAAAACAGGGGCAGATACGCAGTATTTT
cdr3_aa: CASRQYKTGADTQYF

v_call: TRBV29-1
clone_size: .
j_call: TRBJ2-1
d_call: .
cdr3_nt: TGCAGCGTTTATCTGGCCCCCTACAATGAGCAGTTCTTC
cdr3_aa: CSVYLAPYNEQFF

v_call: TRBV19
clone_size: few
j_call: TRBJ2-6
d_call: .
cdr3_nt: TGTGCCAGTAGTCCGACAGGTTTGCGCTCTGGGGCCAACGTCCTGACTTTC
cdr3_aa: CASSPTGLRSGANVLTF

v_call: TRBV6-9
clone_size: .
j_call: TRBJ1-4
d_call: .
cdr3_nt: TGTGCCAGCCCGGCCCTTGAGGGAGAAACTAATGAAAAACTGTTTTTT
cdr3_aa: CASPALEGETNEKLFF

v_call: TRBV5-6
clone_size: .
j_call: TRBJ2-7
d_call: TRBD1
cdr3_nt: TGTGCCAGCAGCTCACCCGGGACAGACTACGAGCAGTACTTC
cdr3_aa: CASSSPGTDYEQYF

v_call: TRBV4-3
clone_size: .
j_call: TRBJ2-2
d_call: TRBD2
cdr3_nt: TGCGCCAGCAACCAAGATGGCTCGGGGGGCGGGGAGCTGTTTTTT
cdr3_aa: CASNQDGSGGGELFF

v_call: TRBV4-1
clone_size: .
j_call: TRBJ2-3
d_call: TRBD2
cdr3_nt: TGCGCCAGCAGCCAACCAGGACTAGCGGGGGGTTCAGATACGCAGTATTTT
cdr3_aa: CASSQPGLAGGSDTQYF

v_call: TRBV4-3
clone_size: .
j_call: TRBJ1-3
d_call: .
cdr3_nt: TGCGCCAGCAGCCAAGATGGGGCCTCTGGAAACACCATATATTTT
cdr3_aa: CASSQDGASGNTIYF

v_call: TRBV16
clone_size: .
j_call: TRBJ1-1
d_call: .
cdr3_nt: TGTGCCAGCAGCCAATCGCGGACTGAAGCTTTCTTT
cdr3_aa: CASSQSRTEAFF

v_call: TRBV11-3
clone_size: .
j_call: TRBJ2-7
d_call: TRBD1
cdr3_nt: TGTGCCAGCAGCTCAGGGACAGGGCCACTCCGGGACGAGCAGTACTTC
cdr3_aa: CASSSGTGPLRDEQYF